Listed here are 12 T cell receptor beta chains from one sample, sequenced in a study of shared clonotypes between healthy human individuals. TCRdb's table, derived via immunoSEQ multiplex PCR, lists solely in-frame clones and lacks some. The data show about 1 million clones, under 80% seen once. The specimen was memory CD4+ T cells sorted from blood. Subset defined: CD45RA-negative fraction. The receptors shown here come from a man between 18 and 29 years old in good health.

The genes are TRBV10-3 and TRBJ2-1; D might be TRBD1 (5 bases). Germline V gene lookup returns CDR1 ENHRY and CDR2 SYGVKD. The V end was cut by 3 bases, the J end by 7 bases, with 10 bases between. The CDR3 runs 13 residues. The CDR3 here is CAISDTGTNEQFF. CDR3 in DNA: TGTGCCATCAGTGATACAGGCACGAATGAGCAGTTCTTC.

There are a few counts of this clone. The chain carries TRBV4-1 and TRBJ1-5; D might be TRBD1 (5 bases). Trimming cost V 4 bases and J 5 bases, with 15 bases left between them. The CDR3 length is 15 residues. The germline V gene encodes CDR1 MGHRA and CDR2 YSYEKL. The CDR3 coding sequence is TGCGCCAGCAGCCTTGGAGTGGGGGGAGATCAGCCCCAGCATTTT. It is translated as CASSLGVGGDQPQHF.

The CDR3 reads CASARLDSAYEQYF. CDR3 DNA sequence: TGTGCCAGCGCGCGACTGGATAGCGCCTACGAGCAGTACTTC. This chain links TRBV10-3 with TRBJ2-7, with D perhaps TRBD2 (5 bases). The CDR3 is 14 amino acids. Trimming stripped 10 bases from V and 2 bases from J, with 18 bases between. CDR1 is ENHRY and CDR2 is SYGVKD in the germline V gene.

This chain joins TRBV5-6 and TRBJ2-7; D assignment may be TRBD1 or TRBD2 (5 bases each). Between the trimmed V and J ends, which lost 1 base and 0 bases, there was a span of 14 bases. This CDR3 region has 16 residues. Germline loops: CDR1 SGHDT, CDR2 YYEEEE. As DNA, the CDR3 is TGTGCCAGCAGCTTGCTCGGGGCCGCTCTCTCCTACGAGCAGTACTTC. Translating gives CASSLLGAALSYEQYF.

J is TRBJ2-7 and V is TRBV6-6; D is possibly TRBD1 (5 bases). The ends were cut back, 2 bases at V and 1 base at J, with 12 bases in the middle. CDR1 is MNHNY, CDR2 SVGAGI, per germline (reference sequence). The CDR3 sequence is 15 residues long. In DNA, the CDR3 is TGTGCCAGCAGTTACGCACAGGTCGATTCCTACGAGCAGTACTTC. As protein: CASSYAQVDSYEQYF.

The rearrangement joins TRBV7-2 to TRBJ1-5; 7 nucleotides align to TRBD1. The CDR3 is 18 amino acids. Germline CDR1 and CDR2: SGHTA and FQGNSA. The V gene end was trimmed by 0 bases and the J gene end by 6 bases; junction bases not matched to a gene: 14. CDR3 in DNA: TGTGCCAGCAGCTTAGCCCGTACTGCGACAGGGATTAGTCAGCCCCAGCATTTT. Translated, it gives CASSLARTATGISQPQHF.

The chain recombines TRBV10-3 with TRBJ2-5, with 9 nucleotides matching TRBD1. Matching the DNA end better, TRBJ2-7 makes the J call doubtful. Germline CDR1 is ENHRY and CDR2 is SYGVKD. The CDR3 sequence is 13 residues long. The CDR3: CAISKQGADEQYF. The CDR3 nucleotides read TGTGCCATCAGTAAACAGGGGGCGGACGAGCAGTACTTC.

The chain employs TRBV19 and TRBJ2-1, with a weak D call TRBD2 (5 bases). There are 12 residues in the CDR3. Trimming pared 3 bases from V and 10 bases from J, leaving 10 bases between. The germline V gene has CDR1 LNHDA and CDR2 SQIVND (reference sequence). CDR3 sequence reads: CASSMSGHEQFF. CDR3 bases: TGTGCCAGTAGTATGAGCGGCCACGAGCAGTTCTTC.

In this sample, this clone turned up many times. This chain joins TRBV2 and TRBJ2-3; D is uncertain. From germline, CDR1 is SNHLY and CDR2 FYNNEI. The V end lost 3 bases, the J end lost 9 bases, and 10 bases lay between the germline ends. This CDR3 region has 12 residues. As DNA, the CDR3 is TGTGCCAGCAGTGATTCCCAGGCCACGCAGTATTTT. Encoded protein: CASSDSQATQYF.

Written as DNA, the CDR3 is TGTGCCTGGAGCGGAACACATGGGACTCACTCCTACGAGCAGTACTTC. Amino acids: CAWSGTHGTHSYEQYF. V usage is TRBV30 and J usage is TRBJ2-7; a possible D gene is TRBD2 (6 bases). Trimming stripped 3 bases from V and 0 bases from J, with 18 bases between. The CDR3 has 16 amino acids. From germline, CDR1 is GTSNPN and CDR2 SVGIG (reference sequence).

The V and J genes are TRBV5-1 and TRBJ2-3; D unresolved. V was shortened by 0 bases and J by 1 base, with 3 bases between the two germline ends. The CDR3 is 13 amino acids. Looked up from germline, CDR1 is SGHRS and CDR2 is YFSETQ. In DNA form, the CDR3 reads TGCGCCAGCAGCTTGGAACGCACAGATACGCAGTATTTT. It translates to CASSLERTDTQYF.

The rearrangement joins TRBV5-6 to TRBJ1-5; 7 nucleotides line up with TRBD1. Germline loops: CDR1 SGHDT, CDR2 YYEEEE. The CDR3 totals 16 residues. The V gene end was trimmed by 1 base and the J gene end by 0 bases; junction bases not matched to a gene: 4. The CDR3 DNA follows: TGTGCCAGCAGCTTGTTTGACAGGGCTAGCAATCAGCCCCAGCATTTT. This encodes CASSLFDRASNQPQHF.